Presented here are 16 T cell receptor beta chains from one specimen sequenced in a study of shared clonotypes between healthy human individuals. This table comes from immunoSEQ multiplex PCR, and its TCRdb copy is limited to in-frame clones, with some not included. The sample has over a million clones; about 96% are singletons. The sample was naive CD4+ T cells sorted from blood. The subset denotes: CD45RA+ positively selected. The receptors stem from a young man in good health.

V is TRBV7-6 and J is TRBJ2-1; D is uncertain. Germline assignment: CDR1 SGHVS and CDR2 FNYEAQ. The germline V and J ends were trimmed by 5 bases and 2 bases, with 13 bases remaining between them. The CDR3 runs 15 residues. The DNA for the CDR3 is TGTGCCAGCAGCGCTACCATCAAGACCTACAATGAGCAGTTCTTC. Amino acid sequence: CASSATIKTYNEQFF.

The J gene is TRBJ1-4, the V gene TRBV28; 7 bases align to TRBD1. The CDR3 runs 19 residues. V was pared by 3 bases and J by 0 bases, with 13 bases of the junction left unmatched. Germline V CDR1 and CDR2: MDHEN, SYDVKM. CDR3 in amino acids: CASSFAGGDRLATNEKLFF. CDR3 in DNA: TGTGCCAGCAGTTTCGCGGGGGGGGACAGACTTGCAACTAATGAAAAACTGTTTTTT.

This clone was observed once. V is TRBV7-9 and J is TRBJ2-7, with TRBD1 matching over 8 bases. CDR3 length equals 13 residues. Trimming took 4 bases from V and 4 from J; bases not matched to a gene: 3. Germline V gene lookup returns CDR1 SEHNR and CDR2 FQNEAQ (reference sequence). The CDR3 reads CASSSTGEYEQYF. The DNA for the CDR3 is TGTGCCAGCAGCTCGACAGGGGAGTACGAGCAGTACTTC.

This rearrangement joins TRBV2 to TRBJ1-1; 9 bases line up with TRBD1. CDR3 length: 13 amino acids. Germline V gives CDR1 SNHLY, CDR2 FYNNEI. J was trimmed by 4 bases and V by 8 bases; bases with no gene match: 5. The CDR3 DNA sequence: TGTGCCAGCGAGGGGACAGGGACCACTGAAGCTTTCTTT. Translated, it gives CASEGTGTTEAFF.

The chain is built from TRBV10-3 and TRBJ2-5, with 9 bases that match TRBD1. The J call could be wrong; TRBJ2-7 is a better fit for the DNA end. Germline V lookup: CDR1 ENHRY, CDR2 SYGVKD. CDR3 size: 14 residues. CDR3: CAISKGQGVHEQYF. As DNA, the CDR3 is TGTGCCATCAGTAAGGGACAGGGAGTCCACGAGCAGTACTTC.

This rearrangement joins TRBV10-2 to TRBJ2-1, with D hard to call. In germline, CDR1 is WSHSY, CDR2 SAAADI. Trimming took 5 bases from V and 9 from J, leaving 11 bases between them. CDR3 length: 12 residues. The CDR3 nucleotides read TGCGCCAGCAGTCTACGTATGGGTGAGCAGTTCTTC. Its translation: CASSLRMGEQFF.

The V and J genes are TRBV5-4 and TRBJ2-6, with a possible D match to TRBD2 (7 bases). CDR1 and CDR2 (germline): SGHNT, YYREEE (reference sequence). The CDR3 is 17 amino acids. Trimming stripped 3 bases from V and 0 bases from J, with 13 bases between. CDR3 nucleotide sequence: TGTGCCAGCAGCTCTCGGGGGGCGGGCTCTGGGGCCAACGTCCTGACTTTC. Its protein product is CASSSRGAGSGANVLTF.

The genes are TRBV2 and TRBJ2-3; D is unclear. The CDR3 is 14 residues long. V gave up 0 bases and J gave up 1 base, with 5 bases separating them. Germline V gives CDR1 SNHLY, CDR2 FYNNEI. The CDR3 nucleotides are TGTGCCAGCAGTGAAGCGGTGGGCACAGATACGCAGTATTTT. It yields the protein CASSEAVGTDTQYF. The complete variable domain, with remaining parts taken from reference TRBV2 and TRBJ2-3, reads EPEVTQTPSHQVTQMGQEVILRCVPISNHLYFYWYRQILGQKVEFLVSFYNNEISEKSEIFDDQFSVERPDGSNFTLKIRSTKLEDSAMYFCASSEAVGTDTQYFGPGTRLTVL.

The rearrangement joins TRBV2 to TRBJ2-5; possible D gene TRBD2, 7 bases. The germline V gene encodes CDR1 SNHLY and CDR2 FYNNEI. Trimming pared 4 bases from V and 1 base from J, leaving 16 bases between. This CDR3 comprises 16 residues. The CDR3 here is CASSGSLGGAQETQYF. CDR3 nucleotides: TGTGCCAGCAGTGGGAGTTTGGGGGGGGCCCAAGAGACCCAGTACTTC. The whole variable domain, filled in from reference TRBV2 and TRBJ2-5, reads EPEVTQTPSHQVTQMGQEVILRCVPISNHLYFYWYRQILGQKVEFLVSFYNNEISEKSEIFDDQFSVERPDGSNFTLKIRSTKLEDSAMYFCASSGSLGGAQETQYFGPGTRLLVL.

The chain employs TRBV2 and TRBJ1-2; unclear D gene. The CDR3 is 14 amino acids. V lost 8 bases to trimming and J lost 1 base, with 14 bases between them. Germline V gene data show CDR1 as SNHLY and CDR2 as FYNNEI. Here the CDR3 reads CASSGRGLNYGYTF. CDR3 nucleotides: TGTGCCAGCTCTGGGAGAGGACTTAACTATGGCTACACCTTC. Together with reference TRBV2 and TRBJ1-2, the CDR3 gives the full variable domain: EPEVTQTPSHQVTQMGQEVILRCVPISNHLYFYWYRQILGQKVEFLVSFYNNEISEKSEIFDDQFSVERPDGSNFTLKIRSTKLEDSAMYFCASSGRGLNYGYTFGSGTRLTVV.

V is TRBV7-3 and J is TRBJ2-3; D is possibly TRBD2 (6 bases). This CDR3 has 14 residues. V lost 4 bases and J lost 0, with 8 bases in between. Germline V CDR1 and CDR2: SGHTA, FQGTGA. The CDR3 DNA is TGTGCCAGCAGCTCAAGCGGGAGCACAGATACGCAGTATTTT. Translated, it gives CASSSSGSTDTQYF.

The chain couples TRBV18 to TRBJ1-1; perhaps TRBD1 as D (6 bases). The CDR3 consists of 16 residues. Trimming removed 4 bases from V and 3 bases from J, with 18 bases in between. Germline V CDR1 and CDR2: KGHSH, LQKENI. CDR3 nucleotide sequence: TGTGCCAGCTCACGTTCGGGGGCCGCGCCTTACACTGAAGCTTTCTTT. Translated: CASSRSGAAPYTEAFF. Variable domain in full (rest from reference TRBV18 and TRBJ1-1): NAGVMQNPRHLVRRRGQEARLRCSPMKGHSHVYWYRQLPEEGLKFMVYLQKENIIDESGMPKERFSAEFPKEGPSILRIQQVVRGDSAAYFCASSRSGAAPYTEAFFGQGTRLTVV.

The V call is TRBV4-2, the J call TRBJ2-3; 11 bases are a match to TRBD2. With V trimmed by 1 base and J by 5 bases, 8 bases remained unmatched. The CDR3 length is 17 residues. Germline V CDR1 and CDR2: LGHNA, YNFKEQ. CDR3 region: CASSQVAVAGGKDTQYF. Written as DNA, the CDR3 is TGTGCCAGCAGCCAAGTCGCGGTAGCGGGAGGGAAAGATACGCAGTATTTT.

The chain combines TRBV4-1 with TRBJ2-3; 8 bases line up with TRBD2. CDR3 length: 15 amino acids. Germline CDR1 MGHRA, CDR2 YSYEKL. Trimming at V came to 0 bases and at J to 13 bases, leaving 12 bases not matched to a gene. The CDR3 DNA reads as TGCGCCAGCAGCCAAGAGGGAAGCGGGAGCCGCCTGAAGTATTTT. It is translated as CASSQEGSGSRLKYF.

The rearrangement links TRBV5-5 to TRBJ2-7; weak D call: TRBD1 (5 bases). The V gene's germline CDR1 is SGHKS and CDR2 YYEKEE (reference sequence). The CDR3 consists of 16 residues. V was cut by 4 bases and J by 1 base, with 18 bases left in between. The CDR3 spells CASSAPVGVGSYEQYF. As DNA, the CDR3 is TGTGCCAGCAGCGCCCCGGTAGGGGTAGGGTCCTACGAGCAGTACTTC.

The chain is built from TRBV19 and TRBJ2-5; the match to TRBD2 covers 10 bases. Germline values: CDR1 LNHDA, CDR2 SQIVND (reference sequence). The trim removed 5 bases at V and 4 bases at J, leaving 7 bases unmatched. This CDR3 is built from 15 residues. CDR3 nucleotide sequence: TGTGCCAGTAGTCGGGCGTCTAGCGGGAGAGAGACCCAGTACTTC. Encoded protein: CASSRASSGRETQYF.